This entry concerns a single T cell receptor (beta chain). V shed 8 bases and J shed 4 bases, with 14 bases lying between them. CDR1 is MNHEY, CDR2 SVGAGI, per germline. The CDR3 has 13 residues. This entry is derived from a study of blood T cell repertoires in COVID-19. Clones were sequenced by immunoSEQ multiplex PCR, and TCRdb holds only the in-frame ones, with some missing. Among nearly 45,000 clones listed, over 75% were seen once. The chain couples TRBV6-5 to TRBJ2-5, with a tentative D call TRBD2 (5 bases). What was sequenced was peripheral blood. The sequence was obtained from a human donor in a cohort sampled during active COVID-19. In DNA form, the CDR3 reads TGTGCCAGCGGGAGAGAACCAGGAGAGACCCAGTACTTC. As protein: CASGREPGETQYF.